Listed here are 9 T cell receptor beta chains from one sample, sequenced in a study of T cells in localized non-small cell lung cancer. TCRdb keeps only in-frame clones here, not all; method: immunoSEQ multiplex PCR. The sample lists tens of thousands of clones, 70% to 90% occurring once. The source was PBMCs, collected before any cancer treatment. The receptors originated from a man aged 35 to 70 with stage II lung adenocarcinoma.

This chain joins TRBV7-2 and TRBJ2-3, with 9 bases aligning to TRBD2. CDR3 size: 14 residues. V trimming: 4 bases; J trimming: 6 bases; junction bases outside the gene matches: 5. From germline, CDR1 is SGHTA and CDR2 FQGNSA. CDR3 residues: CASSSGTSSDTQYF. In nucleotides, the CDR3 is TGTGCCAGCAGCTCCGGGACTAGCAGTGATACGCAGTATTTT. Supplemented by reference TRBV7-2 and TRBJ2-3, the full variable domain reads GAGVSQSPSNKVTEKGKDVELRCDPISGHTALYWYRQSLGQGLEFLIYFQGNSAPDKSGLPSDRFSAERTGGSVSTLTIQRTQQEDSAVYLCASSSGTSSDTQYFGPGTRLTVL.

The chain uses TRBV14 and TRBJ2-7, with 9 bases aligning to TRBD1. Germline V gene lookup returns CDR1 SGHDN and CDR2 FVKESK. The junction had 4 bases not matched to a gene; V was cut back by 1 base and J by 6 bases. CDR3 length: 14 residues. CDR3 in DNA: TGTGCCAGCAGCCAAGCCAGGACAGGGGTCGAGCAGTACTTC. Translation: CASSQARTGVEQYF. Full variable domain (missing parts from reference TRBV14 and TRBJ2-7): EAGVTQFPSHSVIEKGQTVTLRCDPISGHDNLYWYRRVMGKEIKFLLHFVKESKQDESGMPNNRFLAERTGGTYSTLKVQPAELEDSGVYFCASSQARTGVEQYFGPGTRLTVT.

This clone turned up a few times. The chain couples TRBV7-9 to TRBJ2-3; TRBD2 might be the D (7 bases). CDR1 is SEHNR and CDR2 is FQNEAQ in the germline V gene (reference sequence). This CDR3 has 15 residues. V lost 3 bases and J 2 bases, leaving 12 bases between the germline ends. Written as DNA, the CDR3 is TGTGCCAGCAGCTTGGCTCGGGGGGCCACAGATACGCAGTATTTT. It encodes CASSLARGATDTQYF.

The V and J genes are TRBV19 and TRBJ2-1; 8 bases match TRBD1. V was pared by 5 bases and J by 7 bases, with 10 bases of the junction left unmatched. This CDR3 is built from 15 residues. Germline loops: CDR1 LNHDA, CDR2 SQIVND (reference sequence). In DNA form, the CDR3 reads TGTGCCAGTAGTGCCAGGACAGGGTTTCGAAATGAGCAGTTCTTC. As protein: CASSARTGFRNEQFF.

This clone appeared a single time. This chain connects TRBV19 to TRBJ1-3, with a weak D call TRBD1 (5 bases). The CDR3 sequence is 16 residues long. The V gene lost 5 bases and the J gene lost 0 bases, with 14 bases spanning the gap. In germline, CDR1 is LNHDA, CDR2 SQIVND (reference sequence). The CDR3, as DNA: TGTGCCAGTAGTGGGGGTAATAGCCTCTCTGGAAACACCATATATTTT. Residues: CASSGGNSLSGNTIYF.

The rearrangement links TRBV7-6 to TRBJ2-3, with D unresolved. The CDR3 runs 14 residues. Trimming removed 1 base at V and 4 bases at J, with 9 bases between. Per germline, CDR1 SGHVS and CDR2 FNYEAQ. Here the CDR3 DNA reads TGTGCCAGCAGCTTAGAAAGAATAGCAGATACGCAGTATTTT. Translated: CASSLERIADTQYF.

DNA of the CDR3: TGTGCCAGCAGTGAGGGGGTGGGGGCGGCTAACTATGGCTACACCTTC. It encodes CASSEGVGAANYGYTF. The chain has TRBV6-1 and TRBJ1-2, with D possibly being TRBD1 (6 bases). V was shortened by 3 bases and J by 0 bases, with 14 bases between the two germline ends. The CDR3 spans 16 residues. The germline gives CDR1 MNHNS, CDR2 SASEGT.

V is TRBV30 and J is TRBJ1-2, with 8 positions matching TRBD1. The length of the CDR3 is 15 residues. Germline loops: CDR1 GTSNPN, CDR2 SVGIG (reference sequence). Trimming removed 0 bases from V and 6 bases from J; junction bases left unmatched: 9. CDR3 region: CAWSVQRTGTNGYTF. CDR3 in DNA: TGTGCCTGGAGTGTACAAAGGACAGGGACCAATGGCTACACCTTC.

This sequence joins TRBV6-5 and TRBJ1-2; unclear D gene. CDR1 is MNHEY, CDR2 SVGAGI, per germline. This CDR3 comprises 14 residues. V was cut by 0 bases and J by 2 bases, with 7 bases left in between. CDR3 bases: TGTGCCAGCAGTTACTCGTGGCAGAACTATGGCTACACCTTC. It translates to CASSYSWQNYGYTF.